This entry concerns a single T cell receptor (beta chain). Per the authors' pipeline: Estimates of nucleated cell counts were drawn from the amplification of reference gene primers. Clones were read by immunoSEQ multiplex PCR, and TCRdb kept only the in-frame ones, dropping some. That table furnishes V, J and clone size, whereas the DNA furnished D and trimming. The sample has some 210,000 clones, roughly 86% seen once. The data are from a study of blood T cell repertoires in COVID-19. In the study overall: Both acute and convalescent COVID-19 samples were obtained from the United States, Italy and Spain. Sample material is recorded as cDNA or gDNA derived from T cells, B-cell-depleted T cells, or PBMCs.

J gave up 5 bases and V 6 bases, and 8 bases lay outside the gene matches. Germline V gene sequence: CDR1 MNHEY, CDR2 SMNVEV (reference sequence). The CDR3 extends over 14 amino acids. This chain connects TRBV27 to TRBJ2-5, with 8 bases aligning to TRBD1. The sequenced material came from peripheral blood. The receptor was derived from a woman in her thirties or forties with acute or convalescent COVID-19. Written as DNA, the CDR3 is TGTGCCAGCAGAAAAAGGACAGGGCTCGAGACCCAGTACTTC. Translating gives CASRKRTGLETQYF.